This T cell receptor (beta chain) was captured in a study of shared clonotypes between healthy human individuals. From germline, CDR1 is MDHEN and CDR2 SYDVKM. V shed 5 bases, J shed 0 bases, and the junction held 12 bases outside the gene matches. CDR3 length: 18 amino acids. Adult Caucasians living in Nashville, Tennessee made up all of the donors. Researchers ran the assay at a deep level. Sequenced by immunoSEQ multiplex PCR; TCRdb stores in-frame clones only, minus some. The table lists about half a million clones, around 73% of them singletons, with more than 10% in the top ten. The TCR comes from a woman between 40 and 50 years old in good health. Some clones in this sample may be carry-over from other donors' samples. The gene calls are TRBV28 and TRBJ1-5; TRBD1 agrees at 8 bases. The material sequenced was PBMCs. Here the CDR3 DNA reads TGTGCCAGCAGTCCGTGGACAGGGCAGGGACTTAGCAATCAGCCCCAGCATTTT. The encoded protein is CASSPWTGQGLSNQPQHF.